This TCR beta chain was recovered during a study of cytomegalovirus exposure and HLA in healthy donors. PCR was performed using 60 Vbeta and 13 Jbeta primers. The assay was immunoSEQ multiplex PCR, and TCRdb's table has in-frame clones only and misses some. The table includes around 80,000 clones, around 78% detected once. This clone came up a few times. This TCR was recovered from a man aged 18-30 years in good health and CMV-seropositive. Sequencing was done on a sample of PBMCs.

The CDR3 coding sequence is TGTGCCAGTAGTAACAGGGGGCTAGGACAAGAGACCCAGTACTTC. Its protein is CASSNRGLGQETQYF. The V call is TRBV19, the J call TRBJ2-5; the match to TRBD1 covers 9 bases. Germline CDR1 and CDR2: LNHDA and SQIVND (reference sequence). V lost 4 bases to trimming and J lost 2 bases; unmatched junction nucleotides: 5. The CDR3 covers 15 residues.